This T cell receptor beta chain was identified during a study of blood T cell repertoires in COVID-19 (dated by TCRdb to between 2020 and 2021). With respect to the entire study: The collaborator samples originated in the United States, Italy and Spain and spanned the acute and convalescent phases of COVID-19. The prospective study material was composed of cDNA or gDNA derived from T cells, B-cell-depleted T cells, or PBMCs. Subjects who had been exposed to COVID-19, were actively infected with it, or had recovered from it provided the deeply sampled blood TCRbeta repertoires that made up the dataset. The repertoires were released in a freely available public database meant as a resource for research on the immune response to SARS-CoV-2. The samples were drawn from the first 160 participants of the ongoing ImmuneRACE study and from some 1,300 subjects provided by 6 global collaborators. A de-identified subject ID, COVID-19 status, age in years and sex were almost always included in the sample metadata. Where HLA class I and class II types were available, the types were taken from metadata supplied by the sample provider, not from assay-based typing.

TCRbeta CDR3 regions were amplified from genomic DNA by means of the immunoSEQ Assay, a bias-controlled multiplex PCR. In the paper's pipeline: Within the assay, amplification of reference gene primers was used to estimate how many nucleated cells each sample contained. To quantify the absolute abundance of each unique TCRbeta CDR3 rearrangement, sequence reads were collapsed and filtered. For each sample, productive Simpson clonality was calculated by taking the square root of Simpson's diversity index across productive rearrangements. The table was pulled from immuneACCESS by TCRdb, which kept in-frame rearrangements only. Such tables lose some clones; where checked, under half of the loss comes from unresolved V genes, and the rest has no known cause. The V and J calls and clone size were taken over from that table, and D and trimming were inferred from the DNA. The sample contains 150,000 or so clones, roughly 86% of them found a single time. The top ten clones comprise about an eighth of the sample.

V and J are trimmed by 6 bases and 2 bases, and the gene matches miss 6 bases of the junction. Inclusive of the bounding cysteine and phenylalanine, the CDR3 is 15 residues long. The entry retains the CDR3 DNA only, 45 bases that are in frame from base 1. The CDR1 and CDR2 encoded by the germline V gene are MNHEY and SVGAGI. Regarding this clone: The antigen it recognizes is unknown. Base qualities were left out, and no much larger clone turns up one base away.

One collaborating source in Seattle enrolled patients while the patients were actively infected and followed the patients over time throughout the course of disease. Each collaborating institution followed its own protocols to collect whole blood in K2EDTA tubes. For TCRbeta analysis, collaborator samples were shipped as frozen whole blood, as isolated PBMCs, or as DNA extracted from either sample type. General conclusions and limits of the study: The amount of clinical and demographic metadata varied by source and participant and was provided uncurated.

The sample was peripheral blood. The rearrangement joined TRBV6-5 to TRBJ2-5; a stretch of 10 junction bases matches TRBD2. This TCR came from a woman between 65 and 79 years old with COVID-19, enrolled during active disease. The nucleotides are TGTGCCAGCAGGATAGCGGGGGGAAGGCAAGAGACCCAGTACTTC. Translated, this is CASRIAGGRQETQYF.